This T cell receptor (beta chain) was profiled in a study of blood T cell repertoires in COVID-19. On the study more broadly: Samples taken during acute and convalescent COVID-19 were collected in the United States, Italy and Spain. PBMCs, B-cell-depleted T cells, or T cells were the source of the cDNA or gDNA that made up the material.

J was trimmed by 5 bases and V by 7 bases; bases with no gene match: 8. The CDR3 is 14 amino acids. Per germline, CDR1 MNHNY and CDR2 SVGAGI (reference sequence). Study processing details: Cell counts per sample came from amplifying reference gene primers. Sequencing used immunoSEQ multiplex PCR; TCRdb keeps in-frame clones, though not all of them. V, J and clone size were drawn from that table, and D and trimming were deduced from the DNA. This table holds 300,000 to 400,000 clones, approximately 88% found once. Sequences were obtained from peripheral blood. The J gene is TRBJ1-5, the V gene TRBV6-6; TRBD1 matches 7 bases. This receptor was identified in a woman aged 25 to 39 with COVID-19, enrolled during active disease. CDR3 sequence (DNA): TGTGCCAGCACCTACCGGGACAGATATCAGCCCCAGCATTTT. The encoded protein is CASTYRDRYQPQHF.